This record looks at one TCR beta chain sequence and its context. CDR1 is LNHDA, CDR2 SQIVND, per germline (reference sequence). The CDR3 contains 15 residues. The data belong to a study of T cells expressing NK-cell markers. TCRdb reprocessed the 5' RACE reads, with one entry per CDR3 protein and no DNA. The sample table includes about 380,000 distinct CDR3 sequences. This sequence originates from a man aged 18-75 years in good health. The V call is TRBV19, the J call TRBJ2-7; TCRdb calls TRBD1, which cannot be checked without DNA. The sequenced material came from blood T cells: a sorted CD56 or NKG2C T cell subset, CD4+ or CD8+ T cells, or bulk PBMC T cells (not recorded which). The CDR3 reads CASSSPGQGTYEQYF.